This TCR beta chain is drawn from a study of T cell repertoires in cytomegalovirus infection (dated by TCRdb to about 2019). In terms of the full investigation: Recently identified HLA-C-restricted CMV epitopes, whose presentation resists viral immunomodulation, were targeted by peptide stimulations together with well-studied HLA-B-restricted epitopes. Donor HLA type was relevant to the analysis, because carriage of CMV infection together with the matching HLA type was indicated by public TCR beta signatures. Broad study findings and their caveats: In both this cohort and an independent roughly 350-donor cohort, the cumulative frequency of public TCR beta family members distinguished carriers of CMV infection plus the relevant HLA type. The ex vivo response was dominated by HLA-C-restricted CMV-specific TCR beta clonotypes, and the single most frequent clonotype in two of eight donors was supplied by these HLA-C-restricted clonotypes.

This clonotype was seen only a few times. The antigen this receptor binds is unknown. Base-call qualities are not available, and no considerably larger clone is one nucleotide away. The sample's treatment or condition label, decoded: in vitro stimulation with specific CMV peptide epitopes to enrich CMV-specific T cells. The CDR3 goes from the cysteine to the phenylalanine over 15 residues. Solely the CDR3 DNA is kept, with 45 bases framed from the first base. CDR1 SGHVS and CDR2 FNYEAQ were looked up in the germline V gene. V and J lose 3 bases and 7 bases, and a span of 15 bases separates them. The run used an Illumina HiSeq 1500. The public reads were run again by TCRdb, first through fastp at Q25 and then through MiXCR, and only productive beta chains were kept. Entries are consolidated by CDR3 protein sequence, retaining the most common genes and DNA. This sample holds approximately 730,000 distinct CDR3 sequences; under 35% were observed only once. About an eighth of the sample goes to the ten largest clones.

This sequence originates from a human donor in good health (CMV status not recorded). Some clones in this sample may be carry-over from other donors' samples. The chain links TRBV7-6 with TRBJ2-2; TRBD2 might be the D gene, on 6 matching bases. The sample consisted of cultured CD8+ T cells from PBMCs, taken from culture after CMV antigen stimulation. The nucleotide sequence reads TGTGCCAGCAGCTTTAATGGGGCTAGCGTCGGGGAGCTGTTTTTT. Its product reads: CASSFNGASVGELFF.